The 6 T cell receptor beta chains listed next were all sequenced from one sample in a study of spatial heterogeneity in lung cancer. Study-level findings and limits: Tumor mutation count correlated with how many alpha and beta TCRs expanded intratumorally.

Time point: sample taken at primary tumor resection. No cognate antigen is known for these TCRs. TCRdb fed the 5' RACE reads into MiXCR, producing one record per CDR3 protein. The sample lists 20,000 to 25,000 distinct CDR3 sequences; under 9% were seen once. The sample consisted of lung tumor tissue, taken at surgery. These receptors all stem from a male donor with early-stage non-small cell lung cancer.

This clonotype was recorded at least ten times. Here the CDR3 DNA reads TGTGCCAGCAGTGCCCCAGGGGAGAAGACCCAGTACTTC. Translated, it gives CASSAPGEKTQYF. V usage is TRBV6-5 and J usage is TRBJ2-5; D might be TRBD1 (6 bases). The CDR3 runs to 13 residues. CDR1 and CDR2 from the germline V gene are MNHEY and SVGAGI. V lost 5 bases, J lost 6 bases, and 13 bases lay in between.

This clonotype occurred many times. The chain links TRBV28 to TRBJ1-4; weak D call: TRBD1 (5 bases). The V gene lost 5 bases and the J gene lost 8 bases, with 21 bases spanning the gap. The germline CDR1 and CDR2 sequences are MDHEN and SYDVKM. This CDR3 contains 16 residues. DNA for the CDR3: TGTGCCAGCAGTCCTCTCCCGGGGCTTACAAGGGAAAAACTGTTTTTT. Its protein is CASSPLPGLTREKLFF. The whole variable domain, filled in from reference TRBV28 and TRBJ1-4, reads DVKVTQSSRYLVKRTGEKVFLECVQDMDHENMFWYRQDPGLGLRLIYFSYDVKMKEKGDIPEGYSVSREKKERFSLILESASTNQTSMYLCASSPLPGLTREKLFFGSGTQLSVL.

This clonotype occurred a few times. The chain links TRBV7-8 to TRBJ2-1, with D perhaps matching TRBD1 (6 bases). The CDR3 spans 12 residues. The V gene's germline CDR1 is SGHVS and CDR2 FQNEAQ. V shed 4 bases and J shed 7 bases, with 8 bases lying between them. The CDR3 DNA is TGTGCCAGCAGCTCCACAGGGAATGAGCAGTTCTTC. Its translation: CASSSTGNEQFF.

This clonotype was detected ten times or more. The genes are TRBV11-3 and TRBJ2-5; D not certain. V lost 0 bases to trimming and J lost 5 bases, with 7 bases between them. CDR3 length equals 13 residues. Germline CDR1 is SGHNT and CDR2 is YENEEA. This CDR3 reads CASSLDSTETQYF. The CDR3 DNA reads TGTGCCAGCAGCTTAGACAGCACTGAGACCCAGTACTTC.

This clonotype was counted at least ten times. The V and J genes are TRBV3-1 and TRBJ1-2, with TRBD1 identical over 7 bases. V was pared by 2 bases and J by 4 bases, with 7 bases of the junction left unmatched. This CDR3 region has 15 residues. Germline V gene lookup returns CDR1 LGHDT and CDR2 YNNKEL (reference sequence). CDR3 region: CASSQFRSGGYGYTF. For the CDR3, the DNA is TGTGCCAGCAGCCAATTCCGGTCAGGGGGCTATGGCTACACCTTC.

The chain combines TRBV7-2 with TRBJ2-1, with 8 bases lining up with TRBD2. CDR1 is SGHTA, CDR2 FQGNSA, per germline. The CDR3 covers 16 residues. The trim removed 5 bases at V and 2 bases at J, leaving 8 bases unmatched. CDR3 in amino acids: CASSTQGRGAYNEQFF. The CDR3 nucleotides are TGTGCCAGCAGCACTCAGGGGCGGGGGGCCTACAATGAGCAGTTCTTC.